Shown below are 28 T cell receptor beta chains from a single sample sequenced in a study of chemoradiotherapy in HPV16-positive cancers. The protocol was immunoSEQ multiplex PCR, while the TCRdb copy is restricted to in-frame clones and leaves out a portion. The profile shows a few thousand clones, about three quarters of them singletons. This specimen was taken from a patient who underwent chemoradiotherapy. Receptor source: a human donor with HPV-associated anogenital cancer.

The J gene is TRBJ2-3, the V gene TRBV9; either TRBD1 or TRBD2 may fit D (7 bases each). CDR3 size: 15 residues. Trimming shortened V by 7 bases and J by 2 bases, and 17 bases separated the two germline ends. Per the germline V gene, CDR1 is SGDLS and CDR2 is YYNGEE. This CDR3 is CASGQGGPLTDTQYF. The CDR3 DNA reads as TGTGCCAGCGGTCAGGGGGGGCCACTCACAGATACGCAGTATTTT.

The gene calls are TRBV30 and TRBJ1-2; 7 bases are a match to TRBD1. The V segment lost 0 bases and the J segment 2 bases; nucleotides outside the gene matches: 3. CDR3 size: 14 residues. The V gene's germline CDR1 is GTSNPN and CDR2 SVGIG (reference sequence). This CDR3 is CAWSVTGLNYGYTF. The DNA of the CDR3 is TGTGCCTGGAGTGTGACAGGGTTAAACTATGGCTACACCTTC.

The gene calls are TRBV2 and TRBJ1-5, with 8 bases identical to TRBD1. CDR3 size: 16 residues. After removal of 7 bases from V and 9 bases from J, the junction contained 17 bases not matched to a gene. Germline CDR1 SNHLY, CDR2 FYNNEI. The CDR3 sequence is CASTAQQGVKGRPQHF. CDR3 sequence (DNA): TGTGCCAGCACCGCCCAACAGGGGGTTAAGGGTCGGCCCCAGCATTTT.

The chain has TRBV30 and TRBJ1-4; unclear D gene. Between the trimmed V and J ends, which lost 1 base and 5 bases, there was a span of 8 bases. Germline V CDR1 and CDR2: GTSNPN, SVGIG (reference sequence). The CDR3 is made up of 13 amino acids. DNA for the CDR3: TGTGCCTGGAGTGAGGGTCTGAATGAAAAACTGTTTTTT. This gives the protein CAWSEGLNEKLFF.

The rearrangement joins TRBV19 to TRBJ2-1; 9 nucleotides line up with TRBD2. The J segment lost 6 bases and the V segment lost 3 bases, leaving 18 bases of the junction unmatched. The CDR3 spans 19 residues. In germline, CDR1 is LNHDA, CDR2 SQIVND (reference sequence). The DNA of the CDR3 is TGTGCCAGTAGTATTCAGTCCGCTAGCGGGATGGTTGCTGGCAATGAGCAGTTCTTC. It yields the protein CASSIQSASGMVAGNEQFF.

This chain links TRBV7-8 with TRBJ2-7, with 12 nucleotides matching TRBD1. Trimming took 5 bases from V and 3 from J; bases not matched to a gene: 5. This CDR3 is 15 amino acids long. Germline CDR1 is SGHVS and CDR2 is FQNEAQ. CDR3 nucleotide sequence: TGTGCCAGCAGCCTCGGGACAGGGGGCGTCTACGAGCAGTACGTC. Its translation is CASSLGTGGVYEQYV.

The rearrangement uses TRBV6-1 and TRBJ1-4, with D unclear. V lost 2 bases and J lost 0, with 4 bases in between. CDR1 is MNHNS, CDR2 SASEGT, per germline. CDR3 length: 14 residues. CDR3: CASSEPATNEKLFF. The CDR3 DNA reads as TGTGCCAGCAGTGAACCTGCAACTAATGAAAAACTGTTTTTT.

The chain carries TRBV11-2 and TRBJ2-5; the D gene is possibly TRBD1 (6 bases). V was cut by 5 bases and J by 2 bases, with 15 bases left in between. Germline lookup yields CDR1 SGHAT and CDR2 FQNNGV. The CDR3 contains 15 residues. CDR3 amino acids: CASSPFGQQQETQYF. In DNA, the CDR3 is TGTGCCAGCAGCCCCTTCGGACAGCAGCAAGAGACCCAGTACTTC.

This chain connects TRBV19 to TRBJ2-7; D uncertain. Germline CDR1 is LNHDA and CDR2 is SQIVND (reference sequence). V lost 2 bases, J lost 1 base, and 18 bases lay in between. This CDR3 region has 17 residues. CDR3 loop: CASSITDLRLSSYEQYV. CDR3 in DNA: TGTGCCAGTAGTATAACCGATTTGAGACTGAGTTCCTACGAGCAGTACGTC.

J is TRBJ2-5 and V is TRBV7-9; TRBD1 matches 7 bases. CDR3 length: 15 residues. Germline CDR1 reads SEHNR; CDR2 reads FQNEAQ (reference sequence). The J segment lost 3 bases and the V segment lost 1 base, leaving 5 bases of the junction unmatched. This CDR3 reads CASSLDSQGEETQYF. The CDR3, as DNA: TGTGCCAGCAGCTTAGATTCCCAGGGGGAAGAGACCCAGTACTTC.

V gene TRBV7-9 combines with J gene TRBJ1-1; no firm D call. Looked up from germline, CDR1 is SEHNR and CDR2 is FQNEAQ (reference sequence). CDR3 length: 16 residues. Trimming left V 2 bases short and J 0 bases short, with 13 bases between. Written as DNA, the CDR3 is TGTGCCAGCAGCTTAATAACAATGGGAATGAACACTGAAGCTTTCTTT. It specifies CASSLITMGMNTEAFF.

The chain couples TRBV28 to TRBJ1-5; D ambiguous. The CDR3 covers 15 residues. CDR1 is MDHEN and CDR2 is SYDVKM in the germline V gene. Trimming took off 5 bases at V and 2 bases at J, with 13 bases between the two ends. In nucleotides, the CDR3 is TGTGCCAGCAGTCAGACTTCGTCCCGCAATCAGCCCCAGCATTTT. It is translated as CASSQTSSRNQPQHF. Full variable domain (missing parts from reference TRBV28 and TRBJ1-5): DVKVTQSSRYLVKRTGEKVFLECVQDMDHENMFWYRQDPGLGLRLIYFSYDVKMKEKGDIPEGYSVSREKKERFSLILESASTNQTSMYLCASSQTSSRNQPQHFGDGTRLSIL.

V and J are TRBV4-1 and TRBJ2-7; weak D call: TRBD2 (6 bases). The germline CDR1 and CDR2 sequences are MGHRA and YSYEKL. The CDR3 runs to 14 residues. V lost 5 bases, J lost 1 base, and 12 bases lay in between. The CDR3 DNA is TGCGCCAGCAGCTCGCCTGCGGGATCCTACGAGCAGTACTTC. Translation gives CASSSPAGSYEQYF.

This chain connects TRBV14 to TRBJ2-5; D may be TRBD1 (6 bases). Trimming removed 4 bases at V and 2 bases at J, with 17 bases between. CDR1 SGHDN and CDR2 FVKESK come from the germline V gene. CDR3 length: 16 residues. The CDR3 is CASSRWGRGGQETQYF. The CDR3 bases are TGTGCCAGCAGCCGATGGGGGAGAGGGGGTCAAGAGACCCAGTACTTC.

The chain carries TRBV7-9 and TRBJ2-5, with 7 bases matching TRBD2. V was pared by 5 bases and J by 2 bases, with 11 bases of the junction left unmatched. The germline V gene has CDR1 SEHNR and CDR2 FQNEAQ (reference sequence). The CDR3 contains 16 residues. CDR3 DNA: TGTGCCAGCAGCCCGGGGAACTGGCGGGGGCAAGAGACCCAGTACTTC. Residues: CASSPGNWRGQETQYF.

This clone has just one count. J is TRBJ2-4 and V is TRBV5-1, with D perhaps TRBD1 or TRBD2 (6 bases each). V lost 3 bases, J lost 8 bases, and 12 bases lay in between. Germline assignment: CDR1 SGHRS and CDR2 YFSETQ. The length of the CDR3 is 13 residues. CDR3 loop: CASSSGASDIQYF. The CDR3 bases are TGCGCCAGCAGCTCGGGGGCCTCGGACATTCAGTACTTC.

This clone was observed once. This chain links TRBV7-3 with TRBJ1-3; 7 bases are a match to TRBD1. The CDR3 contains 18 residues. With 5 bases clipped from V and 4 bases from J, the junction kept 17 bases outside the gene matches. Germline V gene lookup returns CDR1 SGHTA and CDR2 FQGTGA. Written as DNA, the CDR3 is TGTGCCAGCAGCCATGGACAGGCCCACCATTGGATGGGAAACACCATATATTTT. Translated, it gives CASSHGQAHHWMGNTIYF.

The rearrangement links TRBV7-2 to TRBJ1-2, with TRBD1 matching over 7 bases. Germline CDR1 and CDR2: SGHTA and FQGNSA. The CDR3 length is 13 residues. Here the CDR3 reads CLGGDRLFYGYTF. The CDR3 DNA is TGTCTCGGGGGGGACAGACTATTCTATGGCTACACCTTC.

The chain employs TRBV7-6 and TRBJ2-5; unclear D gene. V lost 1 base and J 5 bases, leaving 17 bases between the germline ends. In germline, CDR1 is SGHVS, CDR2 FNYEAQ. The CDR3 spans 16 residues. This CDR3 reads CASSLGNPTAHETQYF. CDR3 DNA: TGTGCCAGCAGCTTAGGAAACCCTACGGCACATGAGACCCAGTACTTC.

This clone was counted once. Additional DNA sequences in this sample encode the identical CDR3. The chain joins TRBV7-6 to TRBJ1-1, with D hard to call. The CDR3 has 12 residues. The V end lost 4 bases, the J end lost 5 bases, and 8 bases lay between the germline ends. Germline loops: CDR1 SGHVS, CDR2 FNYEAQ. The chain's CDR3 is CASSSGRTEAFF. The DNA for the CDR3 is TGTGCCAGCAGCTCTGGACGGACTGAAGCTTTCTTT. The full variable domain, rest sourced from reference TRBV7-6 and TRBJ1-1, is GAGVSQSPRYKVTKRGQDVALRCDPISGHVSLYWYRQALGQGPEFLTYFNYEAQQDKSGLPNDRFSAERPEGSISTLTIQRTEQRDSAMYRCASSSGRTEAFFGQGTRLTVV.

The DNA of the CDR3 is TGCGCCAGCAGCGAGCTGACAGGGCGCAATTCACCCCTCCACTTT. This translates into CASSELTGRNSPLHF. The chain employs TRBV4-1 and TRBJ1-6, with 7 bases that match TRBD1. Trimming cost V 5 bases and J 7 bases; bases outside gene matches: 8. In germline, CDR1 is MGHRA, CDR2 YSYEKL. The CDR3 spans 15 residues.

This clone was seen only once. This rearrangement joins TRBV11-3 to TRBJ2-1, with a weak D call TRBD2 (6 bases). Germline V gives CDR1 SGHNT, CDR2 YENEEA. The CDR3 totals 15 residues. The V end was cut by 0 bases, the J end by 7 bases, with 13 bases between. DNA for the CDR3: TGTGCCAGCAGCTTAGATCCGGGAGTAGGTAATGAGCAGTTCTTC. This sequence encodes CASSLDPGVGNEQFF. The whole variable domain, filled in from reference TRBV11-3 and TRBJ2-1, reads EAGVVQSPRYKIIEKKQPVAFWCNPISGHNTLYWYLQNLGQGPELLIRYENEEAVDDSQLPKDRFSAERLKGVDSTLKIQPAELGDSAVYLCASSLDPGVGNEQFFGPGTRLTVL.

The J gene is TRBJ2-1, the V gene TRBV5-1; TRBD1 agrees at 7 bases. V shed 6 bases, J shed 1 base, and the junction held 7 bases outside the gene matches. Germline assignment: CDR1 SGHRS and CDR2 YFSETQ. The CDR3 consists of 15 residues. The CDR3 region has the DNA TGCGCCAGCATGTCCGGGACAGTATCCTACAATGAGCAGTTCTTC. Translation gives CASMSGTVSYNEQFF.

The chain joins TRBV5-1 to TRBJ2-6; TRBD1 aligns across 8 bases. This CDR3 has 19 amino acids. CDR1 and CDR2 from the germline V gene are SGHRS and YFSETQ. Trimming took 2 bases from V and 2 from J; bases not matched to a gene: 12. CDR3 in amino acids: CASSFLGQGAWAGANVLTF. CDR3 coding DNA: TGCGCCAGCAGCTTTTTAGGGCAGGGGGCTTGGGCTGGGGCCAACGTCCTGACTTTC.

CDR3 DNA sequence: TGTGCCAGCAGCCTAATTAGAGGGGCTGACAGCCTCCCTGGTTCGGCCATTCAGTACTTC. This sequence encodes CASSLIRGADSLPGSAIQYF. The chain has TRBV11-3 and TRBJ2-4, with D perhaps TRBD1 or TRBD2 (5 bases each). The germline gives CDR1 SGHNT, CDR2 YENEEA. Deletions cut 5 bases from V and 9 bases from J, with 35 bases between. This CDR3 is built from 20 residues.

The chain has TRBV5-4 and TRBJ1-1; tentative D call: TRBD1 (5 bases). Trimming left V 2 bases short and J 2 bases short, with 13 bases between. Per the germline V gene, CDR1 is SGHNT and CDR2 is YYREEE (reference sequence). The CDR3 is 15 residues long. The CDR3 DNA reads as TGTGCCAGCAGCTTCCCTCGGGGGGATAACACTGAAGCTTTCTTT. Translation: CASSFPRGDNTEAFF.

This clone is a singleton in its sample. This chain uses TRBV11-2 with TRBJ1-1, with D hard to call. The V end was cut by 0 bases, the J end by 3 bases, with 5 bases between. The germline CDR1 and CDR2 sequences are SGHAT and FQNNGV. The CDR3 covers 13 residues. CDR3 sequence reads: CASSLDFYTEAFF. CDR3 DNA sequence: TGTGCCAGCAGCTTAGATTTTTACACTGAAGCTTTCTTT.

This chain links TRBV7-3 with TRBJ2-1, with a tentative D call TRBD2 (6 bases). Looked up from germline, CDR1 is SGHTA and CDR2 is FQGTGA. The V end lost 0 bases, the J end lost 9 bases, and 15 bases lay between the germline ends. This CDR3 has 15 residues. CDR3 nucleotides: TGTGCCAGCAGCTTAACTAGCGGAGCCGGGGGTGAGCAGTTCTTC. This translates into CASSLTSGAGGEQFF.